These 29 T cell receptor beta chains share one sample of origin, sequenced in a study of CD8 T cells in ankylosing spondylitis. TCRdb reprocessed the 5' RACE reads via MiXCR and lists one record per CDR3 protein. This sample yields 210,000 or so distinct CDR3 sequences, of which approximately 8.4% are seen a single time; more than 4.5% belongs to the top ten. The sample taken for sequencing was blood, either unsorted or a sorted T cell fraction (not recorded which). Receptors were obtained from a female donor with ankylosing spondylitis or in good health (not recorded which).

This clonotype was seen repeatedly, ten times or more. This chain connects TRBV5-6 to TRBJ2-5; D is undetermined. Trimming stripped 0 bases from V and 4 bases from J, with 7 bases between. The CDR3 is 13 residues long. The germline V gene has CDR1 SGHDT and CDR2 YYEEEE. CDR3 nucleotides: TGTGCCAGCAGCTTGGTAGGGCCAGAGACCCAGTACTTC. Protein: CASSLVGPETQYF.

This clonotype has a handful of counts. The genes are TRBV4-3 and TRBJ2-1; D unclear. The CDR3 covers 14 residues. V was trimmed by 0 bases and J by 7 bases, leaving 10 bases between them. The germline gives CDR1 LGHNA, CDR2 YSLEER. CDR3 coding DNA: TGCGCCAGCAGCCAAGACAGGTCCTTGAATGAGCAGTTCTTC. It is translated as CASSQDRSLNEQFF.

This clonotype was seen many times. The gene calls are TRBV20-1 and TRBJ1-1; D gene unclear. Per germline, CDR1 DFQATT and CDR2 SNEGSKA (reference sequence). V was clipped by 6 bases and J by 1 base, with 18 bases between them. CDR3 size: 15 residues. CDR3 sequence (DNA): TGCAGTGCCCGCACTGGGCCCCGGGGGAACACTGAAGCTTTCTTT. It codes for CSARTGPRGNTEAFF.

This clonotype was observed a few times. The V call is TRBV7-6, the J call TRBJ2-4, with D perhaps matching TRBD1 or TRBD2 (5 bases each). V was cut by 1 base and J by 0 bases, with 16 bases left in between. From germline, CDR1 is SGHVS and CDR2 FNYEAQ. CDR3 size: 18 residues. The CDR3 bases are TGTGCCAGCAGCTTAGACCGAGGGGACCTTCTAGCCAAAAACATTCAGTACTTC. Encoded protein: CASSLDRGDLLAKNIQYF.

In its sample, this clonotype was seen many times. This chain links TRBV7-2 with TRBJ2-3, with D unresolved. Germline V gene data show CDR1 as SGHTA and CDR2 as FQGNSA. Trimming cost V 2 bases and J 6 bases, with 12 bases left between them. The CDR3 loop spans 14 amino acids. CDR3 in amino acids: CASSLLIRSDTQYF. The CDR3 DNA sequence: TGTGCCAGCAGCTTATTGATCCGCAGCGATACGCAGTATTTT.

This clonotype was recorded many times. CDR3 protein: CASRDTGTPGYGYTF. The CDR3, as DNA: TGTGCCAGCAGAGATACCGGGACACCGGGCTATGGCTACACCTTC. The chain combines TRBV6-1 with TRBJ1-2; D is perhaps TRBD1 (6 bases). V was trimmed by 6 bases and J by 4 bases, leaving 18 bases between them. This CDR3 has 15 residues. Germline CDR1 is MNHNS and CDR2 is SASEGT.

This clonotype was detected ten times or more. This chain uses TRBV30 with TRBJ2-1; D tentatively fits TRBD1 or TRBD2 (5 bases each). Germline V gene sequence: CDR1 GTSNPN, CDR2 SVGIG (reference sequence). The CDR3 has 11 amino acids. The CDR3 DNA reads TGTGCGCTAAAGTTAGGGGCGGGGCAGTTCTTC. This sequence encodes CALKLGAGQFF. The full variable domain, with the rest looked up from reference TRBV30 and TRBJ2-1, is SQTIHQWPATLVQPVGSPLSLECTVEGTSNPNLYWYRQAAGRGLQLLFYSVGIGQISSEVPQNLSASRPQDRQFILSSKKLLLSDSGFYLCALKLGAGQFFGPGTRLTVL.

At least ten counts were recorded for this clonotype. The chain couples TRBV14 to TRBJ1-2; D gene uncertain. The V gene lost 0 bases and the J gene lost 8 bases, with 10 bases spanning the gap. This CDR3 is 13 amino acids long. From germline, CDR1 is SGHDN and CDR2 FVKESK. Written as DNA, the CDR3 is TGTGCCAGCAGCCAAGATCTTTTGCGCGGCTACACCTTC. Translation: CASSQDLLRGYTF.

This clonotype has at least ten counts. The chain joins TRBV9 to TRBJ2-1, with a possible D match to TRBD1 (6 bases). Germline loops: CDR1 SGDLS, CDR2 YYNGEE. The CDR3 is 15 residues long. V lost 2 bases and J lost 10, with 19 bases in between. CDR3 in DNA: TGTGCCAGCAGCGTGGGGGCAGGTAGTCGGGTCGAGCAGTTCTTC. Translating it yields CASSVGAGSRVEQFF. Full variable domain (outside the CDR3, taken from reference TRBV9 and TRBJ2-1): DSGVTQTPKHLITATGQRVTLRCSPRSGDLSVYWYQQSLDQGLQFLIQYYNGEERAKGNILERFSAQQFPDLHSELNLSSLELGDSALYFCASSVGAGSRVEQFFGPGTRLTVL.

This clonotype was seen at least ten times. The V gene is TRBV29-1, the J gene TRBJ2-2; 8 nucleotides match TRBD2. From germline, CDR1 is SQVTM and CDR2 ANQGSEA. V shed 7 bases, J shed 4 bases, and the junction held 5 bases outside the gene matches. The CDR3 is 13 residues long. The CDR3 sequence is CSARTSRTGELFF. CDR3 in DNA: TGCAGCGCTAGGACTAGCCGCACCGGGGAGCTGTTTTTT.

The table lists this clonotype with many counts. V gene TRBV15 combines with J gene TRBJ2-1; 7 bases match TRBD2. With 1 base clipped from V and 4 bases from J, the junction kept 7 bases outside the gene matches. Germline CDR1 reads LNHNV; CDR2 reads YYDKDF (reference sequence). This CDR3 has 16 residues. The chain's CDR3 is CATSRGLAGYYNEQFF. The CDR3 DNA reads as TGTGCCACCAGCAGAGGATTAGCGGGTTATTACAATGAGCAGTTCTTC.

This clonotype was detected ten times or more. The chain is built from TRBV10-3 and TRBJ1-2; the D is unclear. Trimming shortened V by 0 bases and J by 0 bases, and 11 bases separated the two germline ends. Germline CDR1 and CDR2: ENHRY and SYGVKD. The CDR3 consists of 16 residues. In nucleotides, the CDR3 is TGTGCCATCAGTGAGTCGGTAACAAGATCTAACTATGGCTACACCTTC. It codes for CAISESVTRSNYGYTF.

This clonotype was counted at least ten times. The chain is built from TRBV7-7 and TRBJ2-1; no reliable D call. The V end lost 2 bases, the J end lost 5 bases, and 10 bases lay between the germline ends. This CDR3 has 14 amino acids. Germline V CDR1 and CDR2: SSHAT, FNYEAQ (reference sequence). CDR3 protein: CASSLFIEDNEQFF. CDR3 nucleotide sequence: TGTGCCAGCAGCTTATTCATTGAGGACAATGAGCAGTTCTTC.

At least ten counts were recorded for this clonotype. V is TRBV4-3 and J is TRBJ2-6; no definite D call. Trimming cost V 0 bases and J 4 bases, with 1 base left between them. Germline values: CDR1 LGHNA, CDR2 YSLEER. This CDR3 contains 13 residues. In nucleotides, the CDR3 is TGCGCCAGCAGCCAAGAGGGGGCCAACGTCCTGACTTTC. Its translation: CASSQEGANVLTF.

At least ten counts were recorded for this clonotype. The CDR3 DNA reads as TGCAGCGTTGTTGGTGGGCCGTTTGAAGCTTTCTTT. As protein: CSVVGGPFEAFF. The chain is built from TRBV29-1 and TRBJ1-1; D gene uncertain. The V end was cut by 4 bases, the J end by 7 bases, with 13 bases between. Germline V gene lookup returns CDR1 SQVTM and CDR2 ANQGSEA. The CDR3 is 12 amino acids. The variable domain in full, with the rest retrieved from reference TRBV29-1 and TRBJ1-1, is SAVISQKPSRDICQRGTSLTIQCQVDSQVTMMFWYRQQPGQSLTLIATANQGSEATYESGFVIDKFPISRPNLTFSTLTVSNMSPEDSSIYLCSVVGGPFEAFFGQGTRLTVV.

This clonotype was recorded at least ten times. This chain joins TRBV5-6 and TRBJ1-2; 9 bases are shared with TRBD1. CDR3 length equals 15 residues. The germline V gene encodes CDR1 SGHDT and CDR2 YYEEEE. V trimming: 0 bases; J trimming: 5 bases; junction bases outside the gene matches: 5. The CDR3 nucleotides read TGTGCCAGCAGCTTGGCCCCAGGACAGGGGTATGGCTACACCTTC. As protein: CASSLAPGQGYGYTF.

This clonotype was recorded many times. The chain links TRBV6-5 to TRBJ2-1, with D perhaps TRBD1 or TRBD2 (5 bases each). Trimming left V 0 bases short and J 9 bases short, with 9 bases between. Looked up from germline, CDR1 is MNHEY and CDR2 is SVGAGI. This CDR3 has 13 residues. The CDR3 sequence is CASSYSTGREQFF. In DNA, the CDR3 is TGTGCCAGCAGTTACTCGACGGGGCGTGAGCAGTTCTTC.

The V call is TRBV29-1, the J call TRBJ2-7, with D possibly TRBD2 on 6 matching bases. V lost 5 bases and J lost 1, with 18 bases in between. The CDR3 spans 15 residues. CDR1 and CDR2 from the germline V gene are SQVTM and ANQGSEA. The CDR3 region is CSVRWEDRGSYEQYF. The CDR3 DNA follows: TGCAGCGTTCGGTGGGAGGATCGGGGGTCCTACGAGCAGTACTTC.

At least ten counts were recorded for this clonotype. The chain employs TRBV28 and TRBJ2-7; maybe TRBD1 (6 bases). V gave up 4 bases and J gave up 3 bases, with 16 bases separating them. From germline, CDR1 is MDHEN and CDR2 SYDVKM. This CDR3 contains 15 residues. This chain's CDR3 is CASSSPRGIGYEQYF. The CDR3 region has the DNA TGTGCCAGCAGTTCACCCAGGGGAATTGGCTACGAGCAGTACTTC.

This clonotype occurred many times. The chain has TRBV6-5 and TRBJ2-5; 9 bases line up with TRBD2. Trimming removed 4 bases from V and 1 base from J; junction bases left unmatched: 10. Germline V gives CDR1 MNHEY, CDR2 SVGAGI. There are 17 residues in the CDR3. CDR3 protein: CASSSGLAETAQETQYF. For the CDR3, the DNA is TGTGCCAGCAGTTCGGGACTAGCAGAGACCGCCCAAGAGACCCAGTACTTC.

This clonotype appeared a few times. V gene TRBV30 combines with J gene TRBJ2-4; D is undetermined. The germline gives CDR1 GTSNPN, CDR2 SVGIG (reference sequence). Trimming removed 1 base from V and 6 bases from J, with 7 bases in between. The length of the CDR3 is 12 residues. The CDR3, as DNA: TGTGCCTGGAGTGCCCCTCCAAACATTCAGTACTTC. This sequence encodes CAWSAPPNIQYF.

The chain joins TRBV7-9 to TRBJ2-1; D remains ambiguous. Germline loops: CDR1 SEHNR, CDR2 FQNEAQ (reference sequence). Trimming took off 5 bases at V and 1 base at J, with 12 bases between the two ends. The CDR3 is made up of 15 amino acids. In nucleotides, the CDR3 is TGTGCCAGCAGCCAAGGACGGCCATCCTACAATGAGCAGTTCTTC. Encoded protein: CASSQGRPSYNEQFF.

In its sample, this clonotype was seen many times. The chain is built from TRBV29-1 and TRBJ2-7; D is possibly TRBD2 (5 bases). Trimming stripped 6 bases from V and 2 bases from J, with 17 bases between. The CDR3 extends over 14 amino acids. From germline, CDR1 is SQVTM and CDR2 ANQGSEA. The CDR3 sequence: CSVIWPERTYEQYF. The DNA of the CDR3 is TGCAGCGTGATCTGGCCCGAGCGGACCTACGAGCAGTACTTC.

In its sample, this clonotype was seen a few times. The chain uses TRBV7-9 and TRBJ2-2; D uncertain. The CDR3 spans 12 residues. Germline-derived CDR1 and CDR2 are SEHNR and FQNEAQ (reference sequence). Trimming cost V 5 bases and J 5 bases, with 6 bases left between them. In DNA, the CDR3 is TGTGCCAGCAGCGACCAGACCGGGGAGCTGTTTTTT. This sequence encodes CASSDQTGELFF.

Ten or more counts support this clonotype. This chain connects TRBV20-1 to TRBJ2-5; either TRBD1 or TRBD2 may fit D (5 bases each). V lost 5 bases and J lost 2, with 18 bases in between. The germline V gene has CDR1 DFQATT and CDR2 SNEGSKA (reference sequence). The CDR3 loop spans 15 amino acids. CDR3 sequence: CSAPRTGWGQETQYF. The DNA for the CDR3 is TGCAGTGCTCCCCGGACGGGATGGGGGCAAGAGACCCAGTACTTC.

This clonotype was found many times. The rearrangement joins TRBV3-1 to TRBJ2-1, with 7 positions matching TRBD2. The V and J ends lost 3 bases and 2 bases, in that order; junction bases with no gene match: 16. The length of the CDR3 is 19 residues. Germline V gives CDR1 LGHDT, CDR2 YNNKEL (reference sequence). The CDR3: CASSQISGNMMGPYNEQFF. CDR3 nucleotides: TGTGCCAGCAGCCAGATCAGCGGGAACATGATGGGGCCCTACAATGAGCAGTTCTTC.

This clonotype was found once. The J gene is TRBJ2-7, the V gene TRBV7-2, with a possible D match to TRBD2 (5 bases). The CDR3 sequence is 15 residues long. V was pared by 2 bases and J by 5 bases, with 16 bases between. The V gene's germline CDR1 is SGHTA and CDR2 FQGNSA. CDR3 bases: TGTGCCAGCAGCTTACGGTCCCGGGATGGTGACGAGCAGTACTTC. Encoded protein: CASSLRSRDGDEQYF.

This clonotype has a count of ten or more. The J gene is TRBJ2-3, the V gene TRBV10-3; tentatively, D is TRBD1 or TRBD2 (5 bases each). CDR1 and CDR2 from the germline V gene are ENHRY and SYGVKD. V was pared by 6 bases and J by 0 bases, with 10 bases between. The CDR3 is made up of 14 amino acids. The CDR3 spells CAISPRDSTDTQYF. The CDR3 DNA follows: TGTGCCATCAGCCCCCGGGACAGCACAGATACGCAGTATTTT.

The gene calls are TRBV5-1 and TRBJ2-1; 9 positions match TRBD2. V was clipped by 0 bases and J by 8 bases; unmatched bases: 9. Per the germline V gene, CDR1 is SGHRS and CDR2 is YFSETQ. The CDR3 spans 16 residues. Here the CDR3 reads CASSLVVSAGGYEQFF. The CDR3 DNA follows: TGCGCCAGCAGCTTGGTGGTCTCAGCGGGAGGTTATGAGCAGTTCTTC.